This T cell receptor (beta chain) came from a study of shared clonotypes between healthy human individuals. This table comes from immunoSEQ multiplex PCR, and its TCRdb copy is limited to in-frame clones, with some not included. The data hold about 2 million clones, with about 95% observed a single time. Germline assignment: CDR1 SGHVS and CDR2 FNYEAQ. The length of the CDR3 is 16 residues. V lost 5 bases and J 8 bases, leaving 21 bases between the germline ends. This receptor was obtained from a man between 18 and 29 years old in good health. The specimen was naive CD4+ T cells sorted from blood. Sample subset: CD45RA+ positively selected. The chain joins TRBV7-6 to TRBJ1-4; perhaps TRBD1 as D (5 bases). CDR3 DNA: TGTGCCAGCAGCCCGTGGAGTGGGGGAGGGGACGAAAAACTGTTTTTT. As protein: CASSPWSGGGDEKLFF.